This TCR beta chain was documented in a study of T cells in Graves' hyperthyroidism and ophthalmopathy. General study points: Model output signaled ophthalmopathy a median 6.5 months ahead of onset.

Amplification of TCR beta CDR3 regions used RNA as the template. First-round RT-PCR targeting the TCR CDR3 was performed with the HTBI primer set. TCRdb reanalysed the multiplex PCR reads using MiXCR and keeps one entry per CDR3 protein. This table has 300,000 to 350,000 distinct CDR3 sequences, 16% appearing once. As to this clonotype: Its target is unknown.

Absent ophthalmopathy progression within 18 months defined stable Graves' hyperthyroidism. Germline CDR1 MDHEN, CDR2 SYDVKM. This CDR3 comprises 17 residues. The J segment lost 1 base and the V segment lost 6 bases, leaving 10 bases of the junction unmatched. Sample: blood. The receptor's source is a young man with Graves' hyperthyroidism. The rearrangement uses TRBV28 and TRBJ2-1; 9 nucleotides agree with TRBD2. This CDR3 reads CASSSPQLAGSYNEQFF. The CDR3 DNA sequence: TGTGCCAGCAGCTCCCCCCAGCTAGCGGGATCCTACAATGAGCAGTTCTTC.